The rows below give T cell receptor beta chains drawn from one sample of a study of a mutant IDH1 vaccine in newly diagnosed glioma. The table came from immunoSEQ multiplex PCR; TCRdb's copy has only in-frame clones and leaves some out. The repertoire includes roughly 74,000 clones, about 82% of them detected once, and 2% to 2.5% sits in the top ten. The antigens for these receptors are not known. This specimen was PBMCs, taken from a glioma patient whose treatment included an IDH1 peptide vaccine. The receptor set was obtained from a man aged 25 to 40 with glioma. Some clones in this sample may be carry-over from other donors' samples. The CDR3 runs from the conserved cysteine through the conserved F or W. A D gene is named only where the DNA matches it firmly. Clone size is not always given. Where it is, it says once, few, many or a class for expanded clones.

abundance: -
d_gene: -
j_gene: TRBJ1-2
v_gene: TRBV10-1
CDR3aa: CASSDGGREGYTF
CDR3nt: TGCGCCAGCAGTGACGGGGGGAGGGAAGGCTACACCTTC

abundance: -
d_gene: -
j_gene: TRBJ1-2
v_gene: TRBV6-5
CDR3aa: CASSYKWQIYGYTF
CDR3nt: TGTGCCAGCAGTTACAAGTGGCAAATCTATGGCTACACCTTC

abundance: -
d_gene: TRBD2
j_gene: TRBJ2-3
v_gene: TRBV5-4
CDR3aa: CASSLASGGSSTDTQYF
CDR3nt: TGTGCCAGCAGCTTGGCCTCAGGCGGGAGTAGCACAGATACGCAGTATTTT

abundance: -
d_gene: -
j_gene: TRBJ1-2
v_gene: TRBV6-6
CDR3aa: CASSYAGASYGYTF
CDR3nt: TGTGCCAGCAGTTACGCCGGGGCCTCCTATGGCTACACCTTC

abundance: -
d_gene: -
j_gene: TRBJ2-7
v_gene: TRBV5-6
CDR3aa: CASSLPRRREQYF
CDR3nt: TGTGCCAGCAGCTTGCCCCGCCGGCGCGAGCAGTACTTC

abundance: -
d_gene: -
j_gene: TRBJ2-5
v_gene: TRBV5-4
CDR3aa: CASSGRRTQETQYF
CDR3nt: TGTGCCAGCAGCGGTCGCAGGACCCAAGAGACCCAGTACTTC

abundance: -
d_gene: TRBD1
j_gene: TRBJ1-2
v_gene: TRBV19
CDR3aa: CASGGQENLYGYTF
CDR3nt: TGTGCCAGTGGAGGACAGGAGAATCTCTATGGCTACACCTTC

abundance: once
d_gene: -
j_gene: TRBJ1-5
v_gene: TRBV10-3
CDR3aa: CAISEFGGPDSNQPQHF
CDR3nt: TGTGCCATCAGTGAGTTTGGGGGCCCTGATAGCAATCAGCCCCAGCATTTT

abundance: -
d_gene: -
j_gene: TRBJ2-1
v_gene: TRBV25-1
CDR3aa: CAGTARQYNEQFF
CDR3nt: TGTGCCGGCACTGCGAGGCAATACAATGAGCAGTTCTTC

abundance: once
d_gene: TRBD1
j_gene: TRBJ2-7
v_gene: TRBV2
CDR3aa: CASSRDSSYEQYF
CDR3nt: TGTGCCAGCAGCCGGGACAGCTCCTACGAGCAGTACTTC

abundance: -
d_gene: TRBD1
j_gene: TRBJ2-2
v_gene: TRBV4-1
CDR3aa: CASSQEVGTGSGGELFF
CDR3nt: TGCGCCAGCAGCCAAGAGGTGGGGACAGGGTCGGGCGGGGAGCTGTTTTTT

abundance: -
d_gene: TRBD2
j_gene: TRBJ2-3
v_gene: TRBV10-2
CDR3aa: CASSESTLAGNPSTDTQYF
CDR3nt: TGCGCCAGCAGTGAGTCGACGCTAGCGGGAAATCCTAGCACAGATACGCAGTATTTT

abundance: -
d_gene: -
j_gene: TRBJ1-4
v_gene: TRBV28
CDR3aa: CASSPPGPGGEKLFF
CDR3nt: TGTGCCAGCAGTCCCCCCGGGCCCGGGGGTGAAAAACTGTTTTTT

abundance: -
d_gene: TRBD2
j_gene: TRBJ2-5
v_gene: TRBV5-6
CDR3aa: CASSSGTSGIKTQYF
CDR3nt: TGTGCCAGCAGCTCTGGGACTAGCGGGATAAAGACCCAGTACTTC

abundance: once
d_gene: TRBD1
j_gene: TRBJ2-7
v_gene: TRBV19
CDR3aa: CASSPIRDRGSYEQYF
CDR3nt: TGTGCCAGTAGTCCCATTCGGGACAGGGGAAGCTACGAGCAGTACTTC

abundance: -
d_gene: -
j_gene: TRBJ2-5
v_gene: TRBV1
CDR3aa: CTSSHEGLAGVGETQYF
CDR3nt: TGCACCAGCAGCCACGAGGGACTAGCGGGAGTAGGGGAGACCCAGTACTTC

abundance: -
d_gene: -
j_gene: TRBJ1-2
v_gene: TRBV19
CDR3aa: CASSMGGRDYGYTF
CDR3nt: TGTGCCAGTAGTATGGGGGGGCGCGACTATGGCTACACCTTC

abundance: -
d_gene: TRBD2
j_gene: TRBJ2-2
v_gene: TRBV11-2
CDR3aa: CASSSQPAGVITGELFF
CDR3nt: TGTGCCAGCAGCTCACAACCAGCGGGAGTGATCACCGGGGAGCTGTTTTTT

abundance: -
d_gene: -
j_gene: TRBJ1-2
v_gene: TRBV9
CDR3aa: CASSVGYGYTF
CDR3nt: TGTGCCAGCAGCGTCGGCTATGGCTACACCTTC

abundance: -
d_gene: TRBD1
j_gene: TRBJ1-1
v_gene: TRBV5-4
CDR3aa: CASIRDRRSEAFF
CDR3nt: TGTGCCAGCATCCGGGACAGGAGGTCTGAAGCTTTCTTT

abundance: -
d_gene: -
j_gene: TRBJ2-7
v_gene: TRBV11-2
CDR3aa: CASSPQTRSEQYF
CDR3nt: TGTGCCAGCAGCCCCCAGACTAGGTCAGAGCAGTACTTC

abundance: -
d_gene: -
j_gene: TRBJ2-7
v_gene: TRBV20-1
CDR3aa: CSPLGSYEQYF
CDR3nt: TGCAGTCCCCTTGGGTCCTACGAGCAGTACTTC

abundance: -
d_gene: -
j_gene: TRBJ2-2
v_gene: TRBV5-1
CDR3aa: CASSLPRTTGELFF
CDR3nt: TGCGCCAGCAGCTTGCCCAGGACCACCGGGGAGCTGTTTTTT

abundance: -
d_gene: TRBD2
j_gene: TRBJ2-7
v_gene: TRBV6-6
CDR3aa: CASKAGTSQSYEQYF
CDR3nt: TGTGCCAGCAAGGCCGGGACTAGTCAATCCTACGAGCAGTACTTC

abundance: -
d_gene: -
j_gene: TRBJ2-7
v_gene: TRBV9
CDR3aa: CASSLGQMYEQYF
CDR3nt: TGTGCCAGCAGCTTAGGACAGATGTACGAGCAGTACTTC

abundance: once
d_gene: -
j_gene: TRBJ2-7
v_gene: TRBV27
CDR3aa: CASSFTGREQYF
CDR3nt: TGTGCCAGCAGTTTCACGGGCCGGGAGCAGTACTTC

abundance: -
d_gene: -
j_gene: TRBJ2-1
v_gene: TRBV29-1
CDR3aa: CSVEYGANEQFF
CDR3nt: TGCAGCGTTGAATACGGAGCCAATGAGCAGTTCTTC